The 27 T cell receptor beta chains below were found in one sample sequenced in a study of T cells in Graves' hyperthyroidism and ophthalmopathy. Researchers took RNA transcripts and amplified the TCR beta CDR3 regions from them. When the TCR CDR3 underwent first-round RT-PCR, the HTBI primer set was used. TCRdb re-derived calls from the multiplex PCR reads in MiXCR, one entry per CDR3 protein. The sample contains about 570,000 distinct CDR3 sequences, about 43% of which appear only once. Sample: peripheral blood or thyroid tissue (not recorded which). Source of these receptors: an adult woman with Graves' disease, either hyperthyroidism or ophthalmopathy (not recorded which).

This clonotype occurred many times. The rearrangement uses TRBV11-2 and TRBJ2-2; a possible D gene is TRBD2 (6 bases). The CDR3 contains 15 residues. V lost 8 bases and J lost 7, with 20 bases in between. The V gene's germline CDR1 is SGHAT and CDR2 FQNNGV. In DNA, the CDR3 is TGTGCCAGCGGCGACCGGGGGATGGTAGTCGGGGAGCTGTTTTTT. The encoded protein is CASGDRGMVVGELFF.

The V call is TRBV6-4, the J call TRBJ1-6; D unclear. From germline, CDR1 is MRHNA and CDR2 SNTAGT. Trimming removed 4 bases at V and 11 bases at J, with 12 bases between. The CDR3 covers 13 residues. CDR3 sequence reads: CASSAEIRAPLHF. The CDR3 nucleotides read TGTGCCAGCAGTGCCGAGATCCGGGCACCCCTCCACTTT.

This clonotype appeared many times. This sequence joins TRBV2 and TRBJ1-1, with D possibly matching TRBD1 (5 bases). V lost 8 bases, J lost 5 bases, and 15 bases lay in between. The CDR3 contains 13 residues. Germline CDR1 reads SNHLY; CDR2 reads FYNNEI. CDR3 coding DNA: TGTGCCAGCGATGGGGGAGGAGGAACTGAAGCTTTCTTT. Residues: CASDGGGGTEAFF. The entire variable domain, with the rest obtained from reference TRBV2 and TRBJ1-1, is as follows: EPEVTQTPSHQVTQMGQEVILRCVPISNHLYFYWYRQILGQKVEFLVSFYNNEISEKSEIFDDQFSVERPDGSNFTLKIRSTKLEDSAMYFCASDGGGGTEAFFGQGTRLTVV.

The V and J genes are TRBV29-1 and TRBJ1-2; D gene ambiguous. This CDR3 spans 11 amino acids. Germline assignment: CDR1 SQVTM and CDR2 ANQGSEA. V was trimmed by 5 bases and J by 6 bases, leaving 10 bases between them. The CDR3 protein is CSVRESHGYTF. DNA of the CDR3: TGCAGCGTTCGTGAGAGTCATGGCTACACCTTC.

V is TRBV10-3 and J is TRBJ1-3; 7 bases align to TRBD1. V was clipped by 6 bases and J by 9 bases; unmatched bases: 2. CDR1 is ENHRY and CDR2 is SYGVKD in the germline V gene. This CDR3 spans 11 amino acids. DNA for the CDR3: TGTGCCATCAGCGCAGGGGGCACCATATATTTT. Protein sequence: CAISAGGTIYF.

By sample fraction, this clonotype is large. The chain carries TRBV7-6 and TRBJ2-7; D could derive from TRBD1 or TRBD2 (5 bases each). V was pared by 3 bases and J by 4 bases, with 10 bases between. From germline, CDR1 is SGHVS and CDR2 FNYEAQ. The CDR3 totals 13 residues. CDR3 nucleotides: TGTGCCAGCAGCTTGCTGGGGGAGTACGAGCAGTACTTC. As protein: CASSLLGEYEQYF.

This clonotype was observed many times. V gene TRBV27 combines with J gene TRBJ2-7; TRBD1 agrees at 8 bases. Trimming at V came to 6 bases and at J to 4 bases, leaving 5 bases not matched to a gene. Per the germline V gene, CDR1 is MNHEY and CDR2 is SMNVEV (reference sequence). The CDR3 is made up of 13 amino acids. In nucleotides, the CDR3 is TGTGCCAGCAGGGACAGGGAGCATTACGAGCAGTACTTC. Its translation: CASRDREHYEQYF.

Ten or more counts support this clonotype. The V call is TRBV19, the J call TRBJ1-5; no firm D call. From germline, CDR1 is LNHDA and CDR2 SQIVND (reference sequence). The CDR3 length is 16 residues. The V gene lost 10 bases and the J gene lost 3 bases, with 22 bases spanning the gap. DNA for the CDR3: TGTGCCACCAAACCCACCCCAGGAACTTACAATCAGCCCCAGCATTTT. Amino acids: CATKPTPGTYNQPQHF.

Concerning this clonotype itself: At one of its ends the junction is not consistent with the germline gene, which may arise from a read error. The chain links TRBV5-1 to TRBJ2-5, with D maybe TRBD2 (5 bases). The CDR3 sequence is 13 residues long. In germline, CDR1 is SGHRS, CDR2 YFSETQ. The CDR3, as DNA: TGTGCCAGCATCTTAGCGTTGCAAGAGACCCAGTACTTC. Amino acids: CASILALQETQYF.

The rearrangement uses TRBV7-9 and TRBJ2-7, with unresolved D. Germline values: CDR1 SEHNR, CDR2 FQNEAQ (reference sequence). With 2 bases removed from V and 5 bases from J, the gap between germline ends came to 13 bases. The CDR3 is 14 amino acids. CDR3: CASSLSGPRHEQYF. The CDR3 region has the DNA TGTGCCAGCAGCTTATCCGGGCCACGACACGAGCAGTACTTC.

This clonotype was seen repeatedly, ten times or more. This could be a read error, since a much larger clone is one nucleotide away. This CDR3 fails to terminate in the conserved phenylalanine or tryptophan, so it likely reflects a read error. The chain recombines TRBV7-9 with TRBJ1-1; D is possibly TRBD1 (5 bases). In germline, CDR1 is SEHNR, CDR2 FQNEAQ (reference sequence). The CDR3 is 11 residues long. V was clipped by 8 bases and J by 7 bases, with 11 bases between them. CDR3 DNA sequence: TGTGCCAGCGGGACTTCCGGTGAAGCTTTCCTT. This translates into CASGTSGEAFL.

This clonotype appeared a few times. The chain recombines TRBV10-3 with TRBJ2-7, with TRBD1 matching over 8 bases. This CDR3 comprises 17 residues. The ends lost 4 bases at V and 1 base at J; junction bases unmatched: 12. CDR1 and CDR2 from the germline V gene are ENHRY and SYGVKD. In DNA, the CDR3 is TGTGCCATCAGTGCCGCACACGGACAGGGCCTATCCTACGAGCAGTACTTC. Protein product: CAISAAHGQGLSYEQYF.

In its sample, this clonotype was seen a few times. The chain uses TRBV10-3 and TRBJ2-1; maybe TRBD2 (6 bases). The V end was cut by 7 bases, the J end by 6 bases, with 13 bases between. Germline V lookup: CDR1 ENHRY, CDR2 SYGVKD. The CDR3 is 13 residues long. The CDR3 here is CAINTGDSNEQFF. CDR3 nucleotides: TGTGCCATCAATACGGGGGATAGCAATGAGCAGTTCTTC.

In DNA form, the CDR3 reads TGCAGTGCTATCCGACAGGGCCACACCATATATTTT. This gives the protein CSAIRQGHTIYF. The chain carries TRBV20-1 and TRBJ1-3; 7 nucleotides agree with TRBD1. Per germline, CDR1 DFQATT and CDR2 SNEGSKA (reference sequence). This CDR3 has 12 amino acids. The ends lost 4 bases at V and 8 bases at J; junction bases unmatched: 5.

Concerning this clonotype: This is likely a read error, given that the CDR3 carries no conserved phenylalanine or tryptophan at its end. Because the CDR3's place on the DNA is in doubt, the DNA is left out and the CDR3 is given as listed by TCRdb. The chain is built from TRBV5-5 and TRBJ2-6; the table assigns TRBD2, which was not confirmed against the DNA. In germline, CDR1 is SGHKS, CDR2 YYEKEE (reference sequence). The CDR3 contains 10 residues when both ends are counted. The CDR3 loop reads CASSSKGRDT.

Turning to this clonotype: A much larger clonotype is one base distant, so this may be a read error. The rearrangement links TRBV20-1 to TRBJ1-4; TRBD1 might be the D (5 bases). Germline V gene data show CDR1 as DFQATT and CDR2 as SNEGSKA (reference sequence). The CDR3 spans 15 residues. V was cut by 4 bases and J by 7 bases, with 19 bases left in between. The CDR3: CSATMQDNQGEKLFF. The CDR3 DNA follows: TGCAGTGCTACTATGCAGGACAACCAGGGTGAAAAACTGTTTTTT.

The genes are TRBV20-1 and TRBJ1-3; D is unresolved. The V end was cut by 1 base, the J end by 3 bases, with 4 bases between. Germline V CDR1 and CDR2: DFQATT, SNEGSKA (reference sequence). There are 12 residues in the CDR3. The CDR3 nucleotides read TGCAGTGCTAGAGCGGATGGAAACACCATATATTTT. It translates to CSARADGNTIYF.

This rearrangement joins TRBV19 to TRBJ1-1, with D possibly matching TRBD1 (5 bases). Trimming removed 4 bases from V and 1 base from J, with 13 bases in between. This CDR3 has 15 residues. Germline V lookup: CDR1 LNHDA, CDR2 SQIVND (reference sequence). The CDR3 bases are TGTGCCAGTAGTAGAGCCGGACAAGAGAACACTGAAGCTTTCTTT. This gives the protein CASSRAGQENTEAFF.

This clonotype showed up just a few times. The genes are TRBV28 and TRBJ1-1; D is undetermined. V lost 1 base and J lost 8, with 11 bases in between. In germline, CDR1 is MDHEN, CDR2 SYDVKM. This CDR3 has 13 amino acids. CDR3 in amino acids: CASSLYMGLEAFF. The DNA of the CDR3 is TGTGCCAGCAGTTTATATATGGGTTTGGAAGCTTTCTTT.

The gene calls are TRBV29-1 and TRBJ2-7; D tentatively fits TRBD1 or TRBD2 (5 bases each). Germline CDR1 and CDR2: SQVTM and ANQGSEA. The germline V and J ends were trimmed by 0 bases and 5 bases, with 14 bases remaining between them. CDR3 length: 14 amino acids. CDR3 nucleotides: TGCAGCGTTGAAGACAGGGAGATGGGGGACGAGCAGTACTTC. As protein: CSVEDREMGDEQYF.

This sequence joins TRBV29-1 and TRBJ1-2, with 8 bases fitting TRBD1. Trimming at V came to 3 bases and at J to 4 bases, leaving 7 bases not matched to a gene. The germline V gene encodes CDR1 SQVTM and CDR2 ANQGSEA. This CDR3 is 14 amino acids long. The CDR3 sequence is CSVDRTGISYGYTF. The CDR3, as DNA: TGCAGCGTTGATAGGACAGGGATTTCCTATGGCTACACCTTC.

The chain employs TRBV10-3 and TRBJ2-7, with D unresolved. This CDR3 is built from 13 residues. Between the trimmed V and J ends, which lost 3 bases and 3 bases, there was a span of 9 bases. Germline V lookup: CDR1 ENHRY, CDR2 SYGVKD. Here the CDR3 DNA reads TGTGCCATCAGTGACCGAGACGGCTACGAGCAGTACTTC. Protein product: CAISDRDGYEQYF.

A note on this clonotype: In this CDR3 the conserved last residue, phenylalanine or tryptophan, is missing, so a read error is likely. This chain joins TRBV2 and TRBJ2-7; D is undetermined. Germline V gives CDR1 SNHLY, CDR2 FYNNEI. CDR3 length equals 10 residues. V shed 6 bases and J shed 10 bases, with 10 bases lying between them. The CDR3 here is CASRRTDQYL. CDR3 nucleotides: TGTGCCAGCAGACGGACCGATCAGTACCTC.

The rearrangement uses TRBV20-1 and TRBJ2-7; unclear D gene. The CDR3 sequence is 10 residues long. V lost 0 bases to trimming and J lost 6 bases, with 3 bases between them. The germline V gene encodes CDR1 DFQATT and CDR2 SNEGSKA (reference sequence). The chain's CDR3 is CSARDVEQYF. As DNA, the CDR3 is TGCAGTGCTAGAGACGTCGAGCAGTACTTC.

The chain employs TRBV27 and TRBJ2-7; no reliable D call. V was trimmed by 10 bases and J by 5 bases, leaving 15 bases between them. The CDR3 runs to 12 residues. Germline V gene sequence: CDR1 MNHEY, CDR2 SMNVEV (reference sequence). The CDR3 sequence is CATPRTSDEQYF. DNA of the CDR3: TGTGCCACCCCCAGAACGTCTGACGAGCAGTACTTC.

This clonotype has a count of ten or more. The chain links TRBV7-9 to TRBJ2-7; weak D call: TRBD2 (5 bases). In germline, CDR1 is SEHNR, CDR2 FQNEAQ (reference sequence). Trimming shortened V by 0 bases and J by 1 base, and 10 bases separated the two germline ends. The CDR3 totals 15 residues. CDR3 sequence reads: CASSLAGVGSYEQYF. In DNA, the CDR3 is TGTGCCAGCAGCTTAGCCGGGGTAGGATCCTACGAGCAGTACTTC. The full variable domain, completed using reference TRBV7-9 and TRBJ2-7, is DTGVSQNPRHKITKRGQNVTFRCDPISEHNRLYWYRQTLGQGPEFLTYFQNEAQLEKSRLLSDRFSAERPKGSFSTLEIQRTEQGDSAMYLCASSLAGVGSYEQYFGPGTRLTVT.

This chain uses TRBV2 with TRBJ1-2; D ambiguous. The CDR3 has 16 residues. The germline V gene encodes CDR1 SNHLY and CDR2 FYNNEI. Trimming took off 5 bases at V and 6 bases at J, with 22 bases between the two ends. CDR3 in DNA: TGTGCCAGCAGTATAGCGGGAGCAGCTACCACTCATGGCTACACCTTC. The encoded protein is CASSIAGAATTHGYTF.